The rows below give T cell receptor beta chains drawn from one sample of a study of blood T cells in healthy people across ages. From the 5' RACE reads, TCRdb called clonotypes with MiXCR, one entry per CDR3 protein. The data show approximately 1.5 million distinct CDR3 sequences, with around 36% seen just once and roughly 12% held by the top ten. Sequenced input: blood. The receptors were sampled from a woman aged 25 to 39 in good health. CDR3s include the opening cysteine and the closing phenylalanine or tryptophan. The D gene is left open where the match is weak. The size entry is marked missing in some rows and otherwise reads once, few, many or a size class.

D gene: NA; clone size: few; J gene: TRBJ2-7; V gene: TRBV3-1; CDR3 protein: CASSQKSYEQYF; CDR3 DNA: TGTGCCAGCAGCCAAAAATCCTACGAGCAGTACTTC
D gene: NA; clone size: NA; J gene: TRBJ1-3; V gene: TRBV5-8; CDR3 protein: CASSSFGGSGNTIYF; CDR3 DNA: TGTGCCAGCAGCTCGTTTGGGGGATCCGGAAACACCATATATTTT
D gene: TRBD1; clone size: few; J gene: TRBJ1-1; V gene: TRBV7-8; CDR3 protein: CASSSKQGEVTEAFF; CDR3 DNA: TGTGCCAGCAGCTCTAAACAGGGGGAGGTCACTGAAGCTTTCTTT
D gene: NA; clone size: few; J gene: TRBJ1-5; V gene: TRBV15; CDR3 protein: CATSNDFGGGQPQHF; CDR3 DNA: TGTGCCACCAGCAACGATTTCGGGGGGGGTCAGCCCCAGCATTTT
D gene: TRBD1; clone size: NA; J gene: TRBJ2-7; V gene: TRBV5-1; CDR3 protein: CASSRVTGGYLEGYEQYF; CDR3 DNA: TGCGCCAGCAGCCGGGTAACAGGGGGCTACCTCGAGGGCTACGAGCAGTACTTC
D gene: NA; clone size: NA; J gene: TRBJ2-3; V gene: TRBV4-2; CDR3 protein: CASSQATLSTDTQYF; CDR3 DNA: TGTGCCAGCAGCCAAGCAACCCTAAGCACAGATACGCAGTATTTT
D gene: NA; clone size: NA; J gene: TRBJ1-1; V gene: TRBV5-6; CDR3 protein: CASIKQANTEAFF; CDR3 DNA: TGTGCCAGCATTAAACAGGCGAACACTGAAGCTTTCTTT
D gene: TRBD1; clone size: NA; J gene: TRBJ2-5; V gene: TRBV7-7; CDR3 protein: CASSSVPQGAKETQYF; CDR3 DNA: TGTGCCAGCAGCTCGGTTCCACAGGGGGCGAAGGAGACCCAGTACTTC
D gene: TRBD1; clone size: few; J gene: TRBJ1-2; V gene: TRBV4-1; CDR3 protein: CASSQAAGGRSYGYTF; CDR3 DNA: TGCGCCAGCAGCCAAGCGGCAGGGGGGCGTAGCTATGGCTACACCTTC
D gene: TRBD2; clone size: NA; J gene: TRBJ2-2; V gene: TRBV2; CDR3 protein: CASSSLAEGAGELFF; CDR3 DNA: TGTGCCAGCAGTTCCCTAGCGGAAGGAGCCGGGGAGCTGTTTTTT
D gene: NA; clone size: NA; J gene: TRBJ1-5; V gene: TRBV7-9; CDR3 protein: CASSLEARLWGANQPQHF; CDR3 DNA: TGTGCCAGCAGCTTAGAGGCGAGGTTGTGGGGGGCCAATCAGCCCCAGCATTTT
D gene: NA; clone size: few; J gene: TRBJ2-7; V gene: TRBV20-1; CDR3 protein: CSAMSGYEQYF; CDR3 DNA: TGCAGTGCTATGAGCGGCTACGAGCAGTACTTC
D gene: TRBD2; clone size: NA; J gene: TRBJ2-7; V gene: TRBV5-1; CDR3 protein: CASSSVGGGRYEQYF; CDR3 DNA: TGCGCCAGCAGCTCCGTCGGAGGCGGGAGATACGAGCAGTACTTC
D gene: NA; clone size: NA; J gene: TRBJ2-1; V gene: TRBV6-1; CDR3 protein: CACSAGGQPYNEQFF; CDR3 DNA: TGTGCCTGCAGTGCCGGGGGACAGCCCTACAATGAGCAGTTCTTC
D gene: TRBD1; clone size: NA; J gene: TRBJ2-1; V gene: TRBV12-5; CDR3 protein: CASGGQGNRPPYNEQFF; CDR3 DNA: TGTGCTAGTGGGGGACAGGGGAACCGACCTCCTTACAATGAGCAGTTCTTC
D gene: TRBD2; clone size: NA; J gene: TRBJ2-1; V gene: TRBV19; CDR3 protein: CASKGAGGPYNEQFF; CDR3 DNA: TGTGCCAGTAAGGGAGCGGGGGGGCCGTACAATGAGCAGTTCTTC
D gene: NA; clone size: NA; J gene: TRBJ2-3; V gene: TRBV3-1; CDR3 protein: CASSHEGLGTQDF; CDR3 DNA: TGTGCCAGCAGCCACGAGGGGCTGGGTACGCAGGATTTT
D gene: TRBD1; clone size: NA; J gene: TRBJ2-7; V gene: TRBV18; CDR3 protein: CASSPGQARLYEQYF; CDR3 DNA: TGTGCCAGCTCACCTGGACAGGCAAGGCTCTACGAGCAGTACTTC